Shown below are 15 T cell receptor beta chains from a single sample sequenced in a study of blood T cells in healthy people across ages. For the second PCR, which ran for roughly 7 to 11 cycles, a sample-barcoded 5' primer and a J-beta primer mix were used. TCRdb re-called the 5' RACE reads with MiXCR, one entry per CDR3 protein. The table includes roughly 1.7 million distinct CDR3 sequences, roughly 30% detected once. Sequencing was performed on blood. Receptors were obtained from a woman in her twenties or thirties in good health.

The J gene is TRBJ2-1, the V gene TRBV4-1; D gene ambiguous. V was trimmed by 1 base and J by 7 bases, leaving 8 bases between them. Germline CDR1 MGHRA, CDR2 YSYEKL. The CDR3 covers 13 residues. The CDR3 spells CASSQARLNEQFF. The CDR3 bases are TGCGCCAGCAGCCAAGCCCGTCTTAATGAGCAGTTCTTC.

The rearrangement uses TRBV20-1 and TRBJ2-1, with 12 bases fitting TRBD2. The ends lost 3 bases at V and 8 bases at J; junction bases unmatched: 8. In germline, CDR1 is DFQATT, CDR2 SNEGSKA (reference sequence). The CDR3 is 15 amino acids. DNA for the CDR3: TGCAGTGCTAGTGGGCTAGCGGGGGGGTTCTATGAGCAGTTCTTC. Protein: CSASGLAGGFYEQFF.

This clonotype has just a few counts. The chain couples TRBV7-2 to TRBJ2-2; 7 nucleotides line up with TRBD2. The CDR3 is 15 residues long. CDR1 is SGHTA and CDR2 is FQGNSA in the germline V gene. V was pared by 7 bases and J by 6 bases, with 11 bases of the junction left unmatched. The CDR3 DNA reads TGTGCCAGCACCGCATCGGCGGGAGCGGCCGGGGAGCTGTTTTTT. Its translation: CASTASAGAAGELFF.

The CDR3 DNA follows: TGCGCCAGCAGCTTGGTTACAGGCTACAACACTGAAGCTTTCTTT. Translated: CASSLVTGYNTEAFF. The rearrangement joins TRBV5-1 to TRBJ1-1; tentatively, D is TRBD1 (5 bases). The CDR3 runs 15 residues. Germline assignment: CDR1 SGHRS and CDR2 YFSETQ. Trimming cost V 0 bases and J 2 bases, with 11 bases left between them.

In this sample, this clonotype turned up many times. The genes are TRBV28 and TRBJ1-2; maybe TRBD1 (6 bases). The CDR3 has 18 amino acids. V gave up 7 bases and J gave up 2 bases, with 26 bases separating them. Germline CDR1 and CDR2: MDHEN and SYDVKM. The CDR3 DNA follows: TGTGCCAGCATCAATTCGGGGGGACACTGGACCGGAAACTATGGCTACACCTTC. It specifies CASINSGGHWTGNYGYTF.

This clonotype was observed a handful of times. The chain couples TRBV10-2 to TRBJ1-4, with D hard to call. The CDR3 runs to 15 residues. Germline CDR1 reads WSHSY; CDR2 reads SAAADI. Trimming took 10 bases from V and 5 from J, leaving 20 bases between them. CDR3 loop: CATSDGGGGNEKLFF. The DNA of the CDR3 is TGCGCCACCTCGGACGGCGGCGGAGGGAATGAAAAACTGTTTTTT.

The table lists this clonotype with a few counts. The chain combines TRBV2 with TRBJ1-1; no clear D gene. This CDR3 has 13 amino acids. Trimming shortened V by 4 bases and J by 0 bases, and 6 bases separated the two germline ends. CDR1 is SNHLY, CDR2 FYNNEI, per germline. The CDR3 DNA reads as TGTGCCAGCAGTGGGAGGATGAACACTGAAGCTTTCTTT. Translation: CASSGRMNTEAFF.

The chain employs TRBV7-9 and TRBJ1-1; a possible D gene is TRBD1 (6 bases). Germline CDR1 and CDR2: SEHNR and FQNEAQ (reference sequence). The V gene lost 5 bases and the J gene lost 6 bases, with 13 bases spanning the gap. The CDR3 sequence is 13 residues long. CDR3 loop: CASSPEGGPEAFF. As DNA, the CDR3 is TGTGCCAGCAGCCCTGAAGGGGGTCCTGAAGCTTTCTTT.

This clonotype was picked up many times. J is TRBJ1-2 and V is TRBV9; no firm D call. Trimming shortened V by 0 bases and J by 5 bases, and 8 bases separated the two germline ends. The CDR3 length is 13 residues. Germline values: CDR1 SGDLS, CDR2 YYNGEE. The CDR3 DNA follows: TGTGCCAGCAGCGTAGAAGGTAGTTATGGCTACACCTTC. This codes for CASSVEGSYGYTF.

This clonotype appeared once. This chain joins TRBV3-1 and TRBJ2-1, with TRBD2 identical over 13 bases. CDR1 and CDR2 (germline): LGHDT, YNNKEL (reference sequence). Unmatched junction bases numbered 4, after V lost 2 bases and J lost 6 bases. This CDR3 comprises 16 residues. The CDR3 loop is CASSQTRTSGSNEQFF. The CDR3 DNA is TGTGCCAGCAGCCAAACTCGGACTAGCGGGAGCAATGAGCAGTTCTTC.

This clonotype was seen more than once but under ten times. The rearrangement uses TRBV9 and TRBJ2-7; 10 nucleotides agree with TRBD2. The end of the DNA aligns better with TRBJ2-5, so the J call may be wrong. This CDR3 has 16 residues. Germline values: CDR1 SGDLS, CDR2 YYNGEE. The CDR3 loop reads CASSPTSGITWETQYF. The CDR3 DNA sequence: TGTGCCAGCAGCCCAACTAGCGGGATTACCTGGGAGACCCAGTACTTC.

This sequence joins TRBV7-2 and TRBJ2-5; 9 bases match TRBD2. Germline values: CDR1 SGHTA, CDR2 FQGNSA. V trimming: 5 bases; J trimming: 5 bases; junction bases outside the gene matches: 12. The CDR3 consists of 16 residues. The CDR3: CASSPAALRGGETQYF. For the CDR3, the DNA is TGTGCCAGCAGCCCCGCCGCCTTGCGGGGGGGGGAGACCCAGTACTTC.

CDR3 coding DNA: TGCGCCAGCAGCCGGACCGGTGGACCTGGCTACACCTTC. Protein: CASSRTGGPGYTF. This sequence joins TRBV4-1 and TRBJ1-2, with D hard to call. This CDR3 is built from 13 residues. The germline V gene has CDR1 MGHRA and CDR2 YSYEKL. The ends were cut back, 4 bases at V and 7 bases at J, with 13 bases in the middle.

This clonotype was picked up a small number of times. The chain links TRBV7-6 to TRBJ2-1; either TRBD1 or TRBD2 may fit D (6 bases each). CDR1 is SGHVS, CDR2 FNYEAQ, per germline. The V end was cut by 5 bases, the J end by 8 bases, with 16 bases between. The CDR3 has 14 residues. In DNA, the CDR3 is TGTGCCAGCAGCCAGATCCAGGGGAGGCATGAGCAGTTCTTC. It yields the protein CASSQIQGRHEQFF. Filled out from reference TRBV7-6 and TRBJ2-1, the complete variable domain reads GAGVSQSPRYKVTKRGQDVALRCDPISGHVSLYWYRQALGQGPEFLTYFNYEAQQDKSGLPNDRFSAERPEGSISTLTIQRTEQRDSAMYRCASSQIQGRHEQFFGPGTRLTVL.

The sample holds many counts of this clonotype. V gene TRBV15 combines with J gene TRBJ1-2; no firm D call. Germline CDR1 is LNHNV and CDR2 is YYDKDF (reference sequence). The CDR3 consists of 16 residues. Trimming removed 0 bases from V and 4 bases from J, with 15 bases in between. The DNA for the CDR3 is TGTGCCACCAGCAGAGATACGGCCGTCCCCTCCTATGGCTACACCTTC. Its translation: CATSRDTAVPSYGYTF.